The entry below describes one T cell receptor beta chain. The data were taken from a study of OX40 agonist ivuxolimab in advanced cancers. Deletions cut 4 bases from V and 4 bases from J, with 20 bases between. CDR3 length: 16 amino acids. Germline assignment: CDR1 SGDLS and CDR2 YYNGEE. This table comes from immunoSEQ multiplex PCR, and its TCRdb copy is limited to in-frame clones, with some not included. Of just over 45,000 clones listed, around 94% were seen once; the top ten hold 11%. Sequences were derived from CD4+ or CD8+ T cells sorted from blood, sampled in a trial of the OX40 agonist ivuxolimab. The TCR sequence derives from an adult with an advanced solid tumor such as melanoma, head and neck, liver or kidney cancer. V gene TRBV9 combines with J gene TRBJ1-2; D gene ambiguous. CDR3 coding DNA: TGTGCCAGCAGCCCCGAAGGTTGGGATCCCCTCTATGGCTACACCTTC. Protein sequence: CASSPEGWDPLYGYTF.